These 19 T cell receptor beta chains share one sample of origin, sequenced in a study of blood T cell repertoires in COVID-19. Some clones are missing from TCRdb's copy, which holds only in-frame ones; the method was immunoSEQ multiplex PCR. This sample has approximately 51,000 clones, with 86% found just once. The sample comprised peripheral blood. The receptors shown here come from a middle-aged man with active COVID-19.

The chain links TRBV5-1 to TRBJ2-1, with D perhaps matching TRBD2 (6 bases). The V end was cut by 0 bases, the J end by 6 bases, with 10 bases between. Looked up from germline, CDR1 is SGHRS and CDR2 is YFSETQ. The CDR3 is made up of 14 amino acids. Written as DNA, the CDR3 is TGCGCCAGCAGCTTGGTCGTGACTAGCAATGAGCAGTTCTTC. Amino acid sequence: CASSLVVTSNEQFF. The full variable domain, with the rest looked up from reference TRBV5-1 and TRBJ2-1, is KAGVTQTPRYLIKTRGQQVTLSCSPISGHRSVSWYQQTPGQGLQFLFEYFSETQRNKGNFPGRFSGRQFSNSRSEMNVSTLELGDSALYLCASSLVVTSNEQFFGPGTRLTVL.

The chain recombines TRBV7-8 with TRBJ2-7; D remains ambiguous. The V end lost 0 bases, the J end lost 5 bases, and 8 bases lay between the germline ends. The CDR3 contains 13 residues. CDR1 and CDR2 (germline): SGHVS, FQNEAQ. The CDR3 sequence is CASSLALIHEQYF. In DNA form, the CDR3 reads TGTGCCAGCAGCTTAGCGTTAATCCACGAGCAGTACTTC.

The rearrangement links TRBV7-9 to TRBJ2-1; perhaps TRBD1 as D (6 bases). V was clipped by 6 bases and J by 2 bases, with 17 bases between them. Germline values: CDR1 SEHNR, CDR2 FQNEAQ (reference sequence). This CDR3 region has 16 residues. CDR3 coding DNA: TGTGCCAGCAGGTCTAACAGGGATGTCACCTACAATGAGCAGTTCTTC. It yields the protein CASRSNRDVTYNEQFF.

The rearrangement links TRBV19 to TRBJ1-6; 8 bases line up with TRBD1. The V and J ends lost 5 bases and 7 bases, in that order; junction bases with no gene match: 7. The CDR3 is made up of 15 amino acids. The V gene's germline CDR1 is LNHDA and CDR2 SQIVND (reference sequence). The CDR3 loop reads CASSPQGAGNSPLHF. Written as DNA, the CDR3 is TGTGCCAGTAGTCCCCAGGGGGCAGGGAATTCACCCCTCCACTTT. The full variable domain, completed using reference TRBV19 and TRBJ1-6, is DGGITQSPKYLFRKEGQNVTLSCEQNLNHDAMYWYRQDPGQGLRLIYYSQIVNDFQKGDIAEGYSVSREKKESFPLTVTSAQKNPTAFYLCASSPQGAGNSPLHFGNGTRLTVT.

This chain uses TRBV6-5 with TRBJ1-5; D gene uncertain. V dropped 0 bases and J dropped 5 bases, with 5 bases sitting between them. Looked up from germline, CDR1 is MNHEY and CDR2 is SVGAGI. There are 13 residues in the CDR3. The chain's CDR3 is CASSYSGDQPQHF. CDR3 coding DNA: TGTGCCAGCAGTTACTCGGGAGATCAGCCCCAGCATTTT.

V is TRBV30 and J is TRBJ2-6, with D possibly being TRBD1 (6 bases). With 0 bases removed from V and 0 bases from J, the gap between germline ends came to 18 bases. The CDR3 has 19 residues. Looked up from germline, CDR1 is GTSNPN and CDR2 is SVGIG (reference sequence). Here the CDR3 reads CAWSVPSGRGYSGANVLTF. The CDR3 DNA reads as TGTGCCTGGAGTGTACCCTCGGGCAGGGGTTACTCTGGGGCCAACGTCCTGACTTTC.

V usage is TRBV4-1 and J usage is TRBJ2-2; TRBD2 aligns across 10 bases. The CDR3 extends over 20 amino acids. V lost 1 base and J lost 5; bases outside the gene matches: 16. CDR1 is MGHRA and CDR2 is YSYEKL in the germline V gene. The CDR3: CASSQVHSGLAGVRTGELFF. CDR3 nucleotides: TGCGCCAGCAGCCAAGTTCATAGTGGGCTAGCGGGAGTTCGAACCGGGGAGCTGTTTTTT.

The rearrangement links TRBV6-6 to TRBJ1-1; perhaps TRBD1 as D (5 bases). The CDR3 sequence is 14 residues long. The germline CDR1 and CDR2 sequences are MNHNY and SVGAGI (reference sequence). Trimming removed 2 bases from V and 2 bases from J, with 9 bases in between. The CDR3 region has the DNA TGTGCCAGCAGTTACGTCAGGGTTAACACTGAAGCTTTCTTT. Encoded protein: CASSYVRVNTEAFF.

The chain has TRBV28 and TRBJ2-1, with 9 positions matching TRBD2. V dropped 6 bases and J dropped 3; count of bases not matched to a gene: 18. CDR3 length: 19 amino acids. Germline CDR1 MDHEN, CDR2 SYDVKM. The CDR3, as DNA: TGTGCCAGCAGCTCCGGGGCTAGCGGGATGGGGGGGTACTACAATGAGCAGTTCTTC. Amino acid sequence: CASSSGASGMGGYYNEQFF.

The count of this clone is one. The rearrangement joins TRBV6-1 to TRBJ2-1; tentative D call: TRBD2 (6 bases). The CDR3 extends over 14 amino acids. Germline CDR1 MNHNS, CDR2 SASEGT. Trimming removed 3 bases from V and 4 bases from J, with 10 bases in between. The DNA of the CDR3 is TGTGCCAGCAGTGATTATAGCGGATACAATGAGCAGTTCTTC. This translates into CASSDYSGYNEQFF.

Regarding this clone: This CDR3 is missing its conserved last phenylalanine or tryptophan, likely due to a read error. The limits of the CDR3 on the DNA are not certain, so only TCRdb's listed CDR3 is given. The V and J genes are TRBV20-1 and TRBJ2-7; the table assigns TRBD2, which was not confirmed against the DNA. Germline V gives CDR1 DFQATT, CDR2 SNEGSKA (reference sequence). Termini included, the CDR3 measures 11 amino acids. CDR3: CSAREMERLVL.

The chain links TRBV10-2 to TRBJ2-7; 10 bases fit TRBD2. Germline CDR1 is WSHSY and CDR2 is SAAADI. CDR3 length equals 18 residues. J lost 2 bases, V lost 0 bases, and 10 bases had no gene match. CDR3 protein: CASSESPSGGWRPYEQYF. CDR3 sequence (DNA): TGCGCCAGCAGTGAGTCTCCTAGCGGGGGATGGAGACCCTACGAGCAGTACTTC.

The rearrangement joins TRBV27 to TRBJ1-4; D not resolved. This CDR3 contains 18 residues. Germline V gene lookup returns CDR1 MNHEY and CDR2 SMNVEV (reference sequence). V lost 1 base, J lost 4 bases, and 19 bases lay in between. The CDR3 DNA reads as TGTGCCAGCAGTTTATTTAATGGGGAGGTGGCTAATAATGAAAAACTGTTTTTT. Encoded protein: CASSLFNGEVANNEKLFF.

This chain connects TRBV2 to TRBJ2-1; TRBD1 is a possible D gene (6 bases). Trimming took off 10 bases at V and 6 bases at J, with 13 bases between the two ends. Germline CDR1 reads SNHLY; CDR2 reads FYNNEI. The CDR3 is 12 residues long. The CDR3 sequence is CANYRAPNEQFF. DNA of the CDR3: TGTGCCAACTACAGGGCCCCCAATGAGCAGTTCTTC. The full variable domain, completed using reference TRBV2 and TRBJ2-1, is EPEVTQTPSHQVTQMGQEVILRCVPISNHLYFYWYRQILGQKVEFLVSFYNNEISEKSEIFDDQFSVERPDGSNFTLKIRSTKLEDSAMYFCANYRAPNEQFFGPGTRLTVL.

The rearrangement joins TRBV5-1 to TRBJ1-4, with 10 bases that match TRBD1. This CDR3 is 15 amino acids long. Looked up from germline, CDR1 is SGHRS and CDR2 is YFSETQ. V dropped 3 bases and J dropped 8; count of bases not matched to a gene: 7. The chain's CDR3 is CASSSLGQGREKLFF. CDR3 sequence (DNA): TGCGCCAGCAGCTCCCTGGGACAGGGGAGGGAAAAACTGTTTTTT.

The chain combines TRBV6-5 with TRBJ2-7, with TRBD1 identical over 9 bases. With 6 bases clipped from V and 0 bases from J, the junction kept 6 bases outside the gene matches. Germline-derived CDR1 and CDR2 are MNHEY and SVGAGI. This CDR3 contains 15 residues. CDR3 sequence: CASRSDRGDSYEQYF. The CDR3 DNA reads as TGTGCCAGCAGATCGGACAGGGGAGACTCCTACGAGCAGTACTTC.

The genes are TRBV19 and TRBJ1-6; unclear D gene. The CDR3 has 16 amino acids. Germline assignment: CDR1 LNHDA and CDR2 SQIVND (reference sequence). Trimming removed 8 bases from V and 5 bases from J, with 19 bases in between. The CDR3: CASGGLLTFDNSPLHF. The CDR3 nucleotides read TGTGCCAGTGGTGGGCTTCTCACCTTTGATAATTCACCCCTCCACTTT.

This clone was found a few times. V and J are TRBV27 and TRBJ2-7; D is unresolved. V gave up 4 bases and J gave up 2 bases, with 6 bases separating them. Germline-derived CDR1 and CDR2 are MNHEY and SMNVEV (reference sequence). This CDR3 is 12 amino acids long. The CDR3: CASSSSPYEQYF. DNA of the CDR3: TGTGCCAGCAGTTCCTCCCCCTACGAGCAGTACTTC.

The J gene is TRBJ1-6, the V gene TRBV9; no reliable D call. The germline gives CDR1 SGDLS, CDR2 YYNGEE. Between the trimmed V and J ends, which lost 4 bases and 7 bases, there was a span of 12 bases. The CDR3 has 14 amino acids. DNA of the CDR3: TGTGCCAGCAGCTCAACTCTGGAGAATTCACCCCTCCACTTT. Amino acids: CASSSTLENSPLHF.